This T cell receptor (beta chain) stems from a study of shared clonotypes between healthy human individuals. Across the study: Each donor had three CD4 naive, three CD4 memory, two CD8 naive and one CD8 memory plate.

Study outcomes and limitations: Estimated richness values were generally larger in naive subsets than in memory subsets.

The CDR3 is 14 amino acids. V was shortened by 4 bases and J by 8 bases, with 17 bases between the two germline ends. Germline V gene sequence: CDR1 SEHNR, CDR2 FQNEAQ (reference sequence). Concerning this clone: The antigen is unknown.

Profiled with immunoSEQ multiplex PCR; TCRdb holds only in-frame clones, not every one. The sample has about 2.4 million clones, approximately 94% seen once. The rearrangement links TRBV7-9 to TRBJ1-1; D not certain. The TCR was taken from a man aged 18-30 years in good health. Some clones in this sample may be carry-over from other donors' samples. The sample comprised naive CD4+ T cells from PBMCs. The subset: CD45RA+ positively selected. The CDR3 loop is CASSSFIGEKEAFF. The CDR3 DNA reads as TGTGCCAGCAGCTCGTTCATTGGGGAGAAGGAAGCTTTCTTT.